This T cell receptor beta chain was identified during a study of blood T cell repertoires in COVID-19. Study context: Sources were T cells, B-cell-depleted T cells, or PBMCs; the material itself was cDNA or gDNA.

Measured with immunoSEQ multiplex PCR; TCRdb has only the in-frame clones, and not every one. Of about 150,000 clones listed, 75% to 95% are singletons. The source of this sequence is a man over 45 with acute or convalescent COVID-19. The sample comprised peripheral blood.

CDR3 coding DNA: TGTGCCAGCAGCGTAGGTCAGGGGGCTCTGAACACCGGGGAGCTGTTTTTT. Encoded protein: CASSVGQGALNTGELFF. The V call is TRBV9, the J call TRBJ2-2; 8 nucleotides align to TRBD1. The V segment lost 0 bases and the J segment 1 base; nucleotides outside the gene matches: 5. CDR3 length: 17 amino acids. The germline V gene encodes CDR1 SGDLS and CDR2 YYNGEE.